This entry describes one T cell receptor (beta chain). This specimen belongs to a study of blood T cell repertoires in COVID-19. About the research overall: Whether acute or convalescent, the COVID-19 samples came from the United States, Italy and Spain. T cells, B-cell-depleted T cells, or PBMCs provided the cDNA or gDNA that served as material.

Sequencing was performed with immunoSEQ multiplex PCR; in TCRdb, only in-frame clones are kept and a portion is missing. Here the sample spans some 200,000 clones, around 81% being singletons. V trimming: 4 bases; J trimming: 3 bases; junction bases outside the gene matches: 9. CDR3 length equals 15 residues. Germline assignment: CDR1 SGHTA and CDR2 FQGNSA. The chain carries TRBV7-2 and TRBJ2-7; 7 bases map to TRBD1. The source material was peripheral blood. This clonotype was sampled from a woman between 70 and 85 years old with acute or convalescent COVID-19. The CDR3 is CASSYRSRGNYEQYF. The CDR3 nucleotides are TGTGCCAGCAGCTACCGTAGCAGGGGGAACTACGAGCAGTACTTC.